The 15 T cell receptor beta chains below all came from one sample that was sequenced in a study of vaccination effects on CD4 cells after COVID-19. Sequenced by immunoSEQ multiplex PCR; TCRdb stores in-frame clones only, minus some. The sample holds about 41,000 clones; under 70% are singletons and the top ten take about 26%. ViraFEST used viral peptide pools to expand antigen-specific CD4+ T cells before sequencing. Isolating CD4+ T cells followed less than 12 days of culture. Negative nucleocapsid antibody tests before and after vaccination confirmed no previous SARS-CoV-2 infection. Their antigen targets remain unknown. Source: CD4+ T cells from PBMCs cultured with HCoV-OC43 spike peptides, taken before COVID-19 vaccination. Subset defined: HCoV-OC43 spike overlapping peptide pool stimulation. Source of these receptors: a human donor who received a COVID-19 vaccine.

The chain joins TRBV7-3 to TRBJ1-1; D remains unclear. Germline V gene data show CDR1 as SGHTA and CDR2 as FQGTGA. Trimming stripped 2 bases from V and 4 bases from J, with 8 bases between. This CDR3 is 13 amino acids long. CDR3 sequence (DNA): TGTGCCAGCAGCTTAGGGTCAGGCACTGAAGCTTTCTTT. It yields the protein CASSLGSGTEAFF.

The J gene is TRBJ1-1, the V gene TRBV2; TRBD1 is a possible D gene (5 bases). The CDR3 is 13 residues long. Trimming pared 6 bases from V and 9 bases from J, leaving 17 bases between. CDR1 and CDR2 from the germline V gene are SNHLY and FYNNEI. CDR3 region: CASRPGLGGQAFF. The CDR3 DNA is TGTGCCAGCAGACCGGGACTTGGAGGCCAAGCTTTCTTT.

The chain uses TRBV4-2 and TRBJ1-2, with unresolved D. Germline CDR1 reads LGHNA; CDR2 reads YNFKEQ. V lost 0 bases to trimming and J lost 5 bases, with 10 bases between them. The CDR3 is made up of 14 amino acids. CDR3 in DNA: TGTGCCAGCAGCCAAGAGGGATCGTGGTATGGCTACACCTTC. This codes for CASSQEGSWYGYTF.

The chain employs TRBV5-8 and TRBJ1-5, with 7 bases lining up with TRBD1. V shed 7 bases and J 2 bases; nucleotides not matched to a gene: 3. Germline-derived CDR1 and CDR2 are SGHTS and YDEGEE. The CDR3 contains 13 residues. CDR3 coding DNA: TGTGCCAGCCAGGGGGTGGGCAATCAGCCCCAGCATTTT. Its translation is CASQGVGNQPQHF.

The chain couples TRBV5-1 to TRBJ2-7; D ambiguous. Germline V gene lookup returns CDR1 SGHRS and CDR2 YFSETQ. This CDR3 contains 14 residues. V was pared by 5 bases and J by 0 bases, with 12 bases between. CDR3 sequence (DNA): TGCGCCAGCAGATTGACATATTCCTCCTACGAGCAGTACTTC. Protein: CASRLTYSSYEQYF.

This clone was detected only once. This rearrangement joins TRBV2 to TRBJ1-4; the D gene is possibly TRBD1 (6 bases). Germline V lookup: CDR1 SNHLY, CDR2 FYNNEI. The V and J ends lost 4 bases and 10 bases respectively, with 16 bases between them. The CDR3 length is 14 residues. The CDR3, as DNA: TGTGCCAGCAGTGGGGAACAGGGCGTTACAAAACTGTTTTTT. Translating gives CASSGEQGVTKLFF.

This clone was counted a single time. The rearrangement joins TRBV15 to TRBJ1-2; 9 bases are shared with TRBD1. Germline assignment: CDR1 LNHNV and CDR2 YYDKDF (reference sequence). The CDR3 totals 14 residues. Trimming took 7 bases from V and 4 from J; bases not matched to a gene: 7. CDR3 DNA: TGTGCCACCAAGCCGGGACAGGGCGTCTATGGCTACACCTTC. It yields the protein CATKPGQGVYGYTF.

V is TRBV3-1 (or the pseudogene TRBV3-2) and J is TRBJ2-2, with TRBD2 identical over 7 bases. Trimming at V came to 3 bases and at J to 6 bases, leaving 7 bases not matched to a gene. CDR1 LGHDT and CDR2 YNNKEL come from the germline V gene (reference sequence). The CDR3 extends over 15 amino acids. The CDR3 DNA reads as TGTGCCAGCAGCCATGGGGGGGTCAACGCCGGGGAGCTGTTTTTT. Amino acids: CASSHGGVNAGELFF.

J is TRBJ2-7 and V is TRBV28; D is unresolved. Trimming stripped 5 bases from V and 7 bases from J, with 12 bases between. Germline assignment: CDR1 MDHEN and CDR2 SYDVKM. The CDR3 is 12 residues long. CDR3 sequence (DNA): TGTGCCAGCAGTCCCCTTCGAAGGGAGCAGTACTTC. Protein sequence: CASSPLRREQYF.

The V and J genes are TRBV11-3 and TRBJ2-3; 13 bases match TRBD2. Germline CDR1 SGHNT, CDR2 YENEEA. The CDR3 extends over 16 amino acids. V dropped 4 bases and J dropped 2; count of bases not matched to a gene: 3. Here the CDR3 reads CASSSGTSGVTDTQYF. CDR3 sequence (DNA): TGTGCCAGCAGCTCCGGGACTAGCGGGGTCACAGATACGCAGTATTTT.

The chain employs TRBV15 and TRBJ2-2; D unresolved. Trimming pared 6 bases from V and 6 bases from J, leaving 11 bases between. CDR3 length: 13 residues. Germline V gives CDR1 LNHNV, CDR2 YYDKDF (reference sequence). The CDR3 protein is CATRGPSAGELFF. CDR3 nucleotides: TGTGCCACCAGAGGTCCCTCAGCCGGGGAGCTGTTTTTT.

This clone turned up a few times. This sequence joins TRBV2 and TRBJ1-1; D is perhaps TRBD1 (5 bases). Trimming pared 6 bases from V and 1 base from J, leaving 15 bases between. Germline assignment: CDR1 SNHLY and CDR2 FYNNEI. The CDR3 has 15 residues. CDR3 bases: TGTGCCAGCAGGCCCTCCGGGACGGGGAACACTGAAGCTTTCTTT. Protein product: CASRPSGTGNTEAFF.

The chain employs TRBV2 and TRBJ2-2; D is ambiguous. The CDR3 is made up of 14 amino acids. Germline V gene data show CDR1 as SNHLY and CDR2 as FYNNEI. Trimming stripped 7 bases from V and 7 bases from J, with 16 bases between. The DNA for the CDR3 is TGTGCCAGCACCCCCAGCCGTAATGGCGGGGAGCTGTTTTTT. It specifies CASTPSRNGGELFF.

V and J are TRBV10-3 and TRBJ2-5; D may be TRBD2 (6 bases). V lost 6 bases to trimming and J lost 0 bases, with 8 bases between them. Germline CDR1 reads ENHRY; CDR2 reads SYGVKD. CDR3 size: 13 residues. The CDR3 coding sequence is TGTGCCATCAGCGGGGGTTACCAAGAGACCCAGTACTTC. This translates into CAISGGYQETQYF.

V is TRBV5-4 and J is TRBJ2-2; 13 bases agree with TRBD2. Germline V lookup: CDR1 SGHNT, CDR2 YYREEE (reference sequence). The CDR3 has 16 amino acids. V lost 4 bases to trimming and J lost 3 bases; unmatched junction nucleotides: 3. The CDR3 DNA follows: TGTGCCAGCAGCACCGGGACTAGCGGGGACACCGGGGAGCTGTTTTTT. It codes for CASSTGTSGDTGELFF. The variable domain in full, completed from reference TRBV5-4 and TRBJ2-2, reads ETGVTQSPTHLIKTRGQQVTLRCSSQSGHNTVSWYQQALGQGPQFIFQYYREEENGRGNFPPRFSGLQFPNYSSELNVNALELDDSALYLCASSTGTSGDTGELFFGEGSRLTVL.